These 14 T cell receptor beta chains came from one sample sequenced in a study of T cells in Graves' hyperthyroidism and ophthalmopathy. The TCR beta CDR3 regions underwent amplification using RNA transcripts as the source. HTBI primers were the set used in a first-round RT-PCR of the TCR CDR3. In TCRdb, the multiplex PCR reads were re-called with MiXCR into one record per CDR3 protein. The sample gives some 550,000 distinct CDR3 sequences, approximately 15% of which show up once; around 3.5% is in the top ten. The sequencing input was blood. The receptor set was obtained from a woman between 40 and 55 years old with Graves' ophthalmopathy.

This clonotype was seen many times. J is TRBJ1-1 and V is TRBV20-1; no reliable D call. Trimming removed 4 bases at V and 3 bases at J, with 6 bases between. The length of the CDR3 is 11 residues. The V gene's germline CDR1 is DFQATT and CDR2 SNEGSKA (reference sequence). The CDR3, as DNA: TGCAGTGCTAAGGCTCACACTGAAGCTTTCTTT. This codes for CSAKAHTEAFF.

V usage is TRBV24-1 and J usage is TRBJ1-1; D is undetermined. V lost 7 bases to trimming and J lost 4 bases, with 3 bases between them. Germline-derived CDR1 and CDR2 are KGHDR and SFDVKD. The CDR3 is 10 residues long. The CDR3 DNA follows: TGTGCCACCAGGATCACTGAAGCTTTCTTT. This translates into CATRITEAFF.

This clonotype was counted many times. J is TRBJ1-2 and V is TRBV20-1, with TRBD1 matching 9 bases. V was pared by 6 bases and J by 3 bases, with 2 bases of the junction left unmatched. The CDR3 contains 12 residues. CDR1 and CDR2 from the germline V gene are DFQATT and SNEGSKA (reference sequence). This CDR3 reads CSARDRDYGYTF. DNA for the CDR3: TGCAGTGCCCGGGACAGGGACTATGGCTACACCTTC.

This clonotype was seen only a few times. The CDR3 nucleotides read TGCATCCCCGGGGGGGTGAACACTGAAGCTTTCTTT. Translating gives CIPGGVNTEAFF. This chain uses TRBV20-1 with TRBJ1-1; weak D call: TRBD1 (5 bases). The germline V gene has CDR1 DFQATT and CDR2 SNEGSKA (reference sequence). The CDR3 contains 12 residues.

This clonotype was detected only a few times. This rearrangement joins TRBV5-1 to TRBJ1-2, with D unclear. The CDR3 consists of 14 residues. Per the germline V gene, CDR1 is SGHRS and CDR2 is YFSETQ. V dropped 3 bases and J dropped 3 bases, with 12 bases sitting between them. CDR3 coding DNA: TGCGCCAGCAGCTCCTCCGGTCTGGACTATGGCTACACCTTC. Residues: CASSSSGLDYGYTF.

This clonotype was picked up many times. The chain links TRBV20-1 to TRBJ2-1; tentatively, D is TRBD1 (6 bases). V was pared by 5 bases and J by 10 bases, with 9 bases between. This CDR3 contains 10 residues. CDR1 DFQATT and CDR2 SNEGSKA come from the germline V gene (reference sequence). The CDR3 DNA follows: TGCAGTGCTGCCCAGGGGGAGCAGTTCTTC. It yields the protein CSAAQGEQFF.

CDR3 nucleotides: TGTGCCAGCAGTGAATTGGAGGTGGGGAACACCGGGGAGCTGTTTTTT. Encoded protein: CASSELEVGNTGELFF. This chain joins TRBV2 and TRBJ2-2, with D tentatively TRBD2 (5 bases). Deletions cut 2 bases from V and 1 base from J, with 11 bases between. This CDR3 has 16 residues. CDR1 and CDR2 (germline): SNHLY, FYNNEI.

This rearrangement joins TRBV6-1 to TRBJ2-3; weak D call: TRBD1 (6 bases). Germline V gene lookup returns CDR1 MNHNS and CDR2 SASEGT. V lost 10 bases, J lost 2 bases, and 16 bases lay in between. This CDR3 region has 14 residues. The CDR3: CATSWGPPTDTQYF. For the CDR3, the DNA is TGTGCCACCTCATGGGGGCCTCCCACAGATACGCAGTATTTT.

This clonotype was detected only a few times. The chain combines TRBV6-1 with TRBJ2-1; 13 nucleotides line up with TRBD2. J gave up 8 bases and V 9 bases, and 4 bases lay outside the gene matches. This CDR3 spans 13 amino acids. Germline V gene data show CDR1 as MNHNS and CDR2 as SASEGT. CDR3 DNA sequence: TGTGCCAGTCGGACTAGCGGGGGAGATGAGCAGTTCTTC. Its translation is CASRTSGGDEQFF.

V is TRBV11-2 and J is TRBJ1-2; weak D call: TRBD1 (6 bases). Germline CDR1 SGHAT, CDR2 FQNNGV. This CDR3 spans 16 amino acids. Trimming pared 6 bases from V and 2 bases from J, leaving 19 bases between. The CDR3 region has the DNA TGTGCCAGCAGTTACTCGACCGGGGGCGAGAACTATGGCTACACCTTC. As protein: CASSYSTGGENYGYTF.

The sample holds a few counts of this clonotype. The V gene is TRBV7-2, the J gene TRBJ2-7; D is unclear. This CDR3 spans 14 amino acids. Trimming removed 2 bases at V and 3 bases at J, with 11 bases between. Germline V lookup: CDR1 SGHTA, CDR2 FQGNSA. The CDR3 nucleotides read TGTGCCAGCAGCTTATCAGTCGCGAGCTACGAGCAGTACTTC. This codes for CASSLSVASYEQYF.

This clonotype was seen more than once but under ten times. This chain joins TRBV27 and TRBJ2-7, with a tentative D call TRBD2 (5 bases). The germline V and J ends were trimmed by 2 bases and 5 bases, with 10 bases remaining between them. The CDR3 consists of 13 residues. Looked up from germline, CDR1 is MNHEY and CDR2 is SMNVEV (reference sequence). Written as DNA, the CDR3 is TGTGCCAGCAGTTTAAACGCGGGCCACGAGCAGTACTTC. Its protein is CASSLNAGHEQYF.

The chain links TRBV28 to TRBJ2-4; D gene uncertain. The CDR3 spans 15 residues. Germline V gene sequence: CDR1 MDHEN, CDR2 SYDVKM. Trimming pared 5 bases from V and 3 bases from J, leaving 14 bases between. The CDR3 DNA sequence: TGTGCCAGCAGTCATCGGACCTTGGGCAAAAACATTCAGTACTTC. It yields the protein CASSHRTLGKNIQYF.

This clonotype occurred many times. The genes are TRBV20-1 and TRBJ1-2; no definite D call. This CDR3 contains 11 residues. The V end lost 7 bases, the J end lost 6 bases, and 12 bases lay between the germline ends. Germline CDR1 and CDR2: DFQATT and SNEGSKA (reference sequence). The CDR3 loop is CSGPSQNGYTF. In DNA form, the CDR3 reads TGCAGTGGCCCCTCCCAAAATGGCTACACCTTC.